The 20 T cell receptor beta chains below come from one sample, sequenced in a study of blood T cell repertoires in COVID-19. The assay was immunoSEQ multiplex PCR, and TCRdb's table has in-frame clones only and misses some. In the table there are approximately 220,000 clones, 84% of which are singletons. What was sequenced was peripheral blood. The receptors were sampled from an older woman with acute or convalescent COVID-19.

The chain uses TRBV27 and TRBJ1-1, with a weak D call TRBD1 (6 bases). With 2 bases removed from V and 8 bases from J, the gap between germline ends came to 6 bases. The CDR3 spans 11 residues. Germline V gene sequence: CDR1 MNHEY, CDR2 SMNVEV (reference sequence). CDR3 nucleotides: TGTGCCAGCAGTTTAGGGGGCGAAGCTTTCTTT. Its protein is CASSLGGEAFF.

The rearrangement joins TRBV28 to TRBJ1-4, with D maybe TRBD1 (5 bases). V was cut by 3 bases and J by 8 bases, with 10 bases left in between. The germline V gene encodes CDR1 MDHEN and CDR2 SYDVKM. There are 13 residues in the CDR3. The CDR3 DNA follows: TGTGCCAGCAGTTTCAGGGTAGGGGAAAAACTGTTTTTT. Its protein product is CASSFRVGEKLFF.

V and J are TRBV4-2 and TRBJ2-1, with a possible D match to TRBD1 (5 bases). CDR1 and CDR2 from the germline V gene are LGHNA and YNFKEQ. V lost 5 bases and J lost 8, with 13 bases in between. The CDR3 is made up of 13 amino acids. CDR3 coding DNA: TGTGCCAGCAGCGTTCAGGGTTCGGATGAGCAGTTCTTC. Encoded protein: CASSVQGSDEQFF.

This clone was counted a few times. This chain connects TRBV7-9 to TRBJ1-6; no reliable D call. V was pared by 1 base and J by 8 bases, with 6 bases between. The CDR3 has 13 amino acids. Germline V gives CDR1 SEHNR, CDR2 FQNEAQ (reference sequence). This CDR3 is CASSLDSYSPLHF. In nucleotides, the CDR3 is TGTGCCAGCAGCTTAGATTCTTATTCACCCCTCCACTTT.

The V and J genes are TRBV6-1 and TRBJ2-2; TRBD2 agrees at 15 bases. Germline V gene lookup returns CDR1 MNHNS and CDR2 SASEGT. The CDR3 length is 18 residues. V was pared by 3 bases and J by 1 base, with 3 bases of the junction left unmatched. CDR3 loop: CASSEGLAGGLNTGELFF. As DNA, the CDR3 is TGTGCCAGCAGTGAGGGACTAGCGGGGGGACTGAACACCGGGGAGCTGTTTTTT.

V usage is TRBV3-1 (or the pseudogene TRBV3-2) and J usage is TRBJ2-3; 11 positions match TRBD2. Per the germline V gene, CDR1 is LGHDT and CDR2 is YNNKEL (reference sequence). This CDR3 comprises 19 residues. V trimming: 2 bases; J trimming: 2 bases; junction bases outside the gene matches: 12. For the CDR3, the DNA is TGTGCCAGCAGCCAACCCCCCCGGAGGACTAGCGGGTCCACAGATACGCAGTATTTT. Protein product: CASSQPPRRTSGSTDTQYF.

This clone was seen only once. This CDR3 reads CASSVTAGELFF. Here the CDR3 DNA reads TGTGCCAGTAGTGTGACTGCAGGGGAGCTGTTTTTT. The chain links TRBV19 to TRBJ2-2, with D unclear. The V gene lost 5 bases and the J gene lost 8 bases, with 9 bases spanning the gap. The CDR3 contains 12 residues. Germline CDR1 is LNHDA and CDR2 is SQIVND (reference sequence).

CDR3 nucleotide sequence: TGCAGTGCTAGGGGGGGAAATGAGCAGTTCTTC. Translating gives CSARGGNEQFF. This rearrangement joins TRBV20-1 to TRBJ2-1, with a tentative D call TRBD2 (6 bases). V lost 3 bases to trimming and J lost 7 bases, with 7 bases between them. This CDR3 has 11 residues. The germline V gene has CDR1 DFQATT and CDR2 SNEGSKA (reference sequence).

The genes are TRBV5-8 and TRBJ1-5; D may be TRBD1 (6 bases). The germline gives CDR1 SGHTS, CDR2 YDEGEE. This CDR3 region has 15 residues. The V end was cut by 4 bases, the J end by 0 bases, with 11 bases between. The CDR3: CASSPWTASNQPQHF. CDR3 in DNA: TGTGCCAGCAGCCCATGGACAGCTAGCAATCAGCCCCAGCATTTT.

The V and J genes are TRBV11-2 and TRBJ1-6; D gene uncertain. Germline CDR1 and CDR2: SGHAT and FQNNGV. This CDR3 contains 14 residues. The V gene lost 0 bases and the J gene lost 8 bases, with 8 bases spanning the gap. The CDR3 protein is CASSLDPPDSPLHF. The CDR3 DNA is TGTGCCAGCAGCTTAGATCCCCCGGATTCACCCCTCCACTTT.

This clone occurred a few times. The sample holds other DNA sequences that translate to the same CDR3. The chain joins TRBV30 to TRBJ1-1, with D possibly being TRBD1 (5 bases). Per germline, CDR1 GTSNPN and CDR2 SVGIG (reference sequence). The CDR3 has 13 amino acids. Trimming shortened V by 2 bases and J by 0 bases, and 7 bases separated the two germline ends. CDR3 sequence (DNA): TGTGCCTGGAGTAGACAGTTGAACACTGAAGCTTTCTTT. It codes for CAWSRQLNTEAFF.

V usage is TRBV9 and J usage is TRBJ1-6, with 7 bases fitting TRBD1. V dropped 4 bases and J dropped 5; count of bases not matched to a gene: 6. The V gene's germline CDR1 is SGDLS and CDR2 YYNGEE. The CDR3 consists of 15 residues. CDR3 sequence reads: CASSTRDSHNSPLHF. The CDR3 DNA reads TGTGCCAGCAGCACACGGGACAGCCATAATTCACCCCTCCACTTT.

V and J are TRBV7-8 and TRBJ2-2; D uncertain. In germline, CDR1 is SGHVS, CDR2 FQNEAQ. The CDR3 covers 19 residues. The V end was cut by 5 bases, the J end by 1 base, with 23 bases between. The CDR3 loop is CASSPQSSIGPLNTGELFF. As DNA, the CDR3 is TGTGCCAGCAGCCCACAGTCCTCTATTGGTCCCTTGAACACCGGGGAGCTGTTTTTT.

The CDR3 DNA sequence: TGTGCCAGCAGTTTATCGGTCTGGAGGGGGGGTAACGGGGAGCTGTTTTTT. Its protein is CASSLSVWRGGNGELFF. This sequence joins TRBV27 and TRBJ2-2; TRBD2 is a possible D gene (7 bases). Trimming cost V 0 bases and J 7 bases, with 18 bases left between them. Germline V gene sequence: CDR1 MNHEY, CDR2 SMNVEV (reference sequence). This CDR3 contains 17 residues.

CDR3 coding DNA: TGTGCCAGCAGCCGGAGCGTGGATGGCACTGAAGCTTTCTTT. It translates to CASSRSVDGTEAFF. The chain recombines TRBV3-1 (or the pseudogene TRBV3-2) with TRBJ1-1; D gene uncertain. The CDR3 is made up of 14 amino acids. CDR1 and CDR2 from the germline V gene are LGHDT and YNNKEL (reference sequence). Trimming cost V 4 bases and J 4 bases, with 13 bases left between them.

In its sample, this clone was seen once. The chain uses TRBV7-2 and TRBJ2-1; 16 bases are a match to TRBD2. The CDR3 loop spans 18 amino acids. CDR1 SGHTA and CDR2 FQGNSA come from the germline V gene. Unmatched junction bases numbered 7, after V lost 5 bases and J lost 3 bases. CDR3 amino acids: CASSPGTSGGAIYNEQFF. The CDR3 bases are TGTGCCAGCAGCCCCGGGACTAGCGGGGGGGCTATCTACAATGAGCAGTTCTTC.

The rearrangement uses TRBV7-9 and TRBJ1-5; D remains unclear. Trimming took off 2 bases at V and 2 bases at J, with 7 bases between the two ends. This CDR3 has 14 residues. CDR1 SEHNR and CDR2 FQNEAQ come from the germline V gene (reference sequence). The DNA for the CDR3 is TGTGCCAGCAGCTTATATTCCGGCAATCAGCCCCAGCATTTT. This translates into CASSLYSGNQPQHF.

This clone was seen just once. V and J are TRBV2 and TRBJ2-4, with D unclear. Germline V gene data show CDR1 as SNHLY and CDR2 as FYNNEI. The CDR3 consists of 11 residues. Trimming shortened V by 5 bases and J by 6 bases, and 5 bases separated the two germline ends. In DNA form, the CDR3 reads TGTGCCAGCAGTCCCCTAAACATTCAGTACTTC. This codes for CASSPLNIQYF.

The CDR3 is CASSLPINRDGYTF. As DNA, the CDR3 is TGTGCCAGCAGCTTGCCTATAAACAGGGATGGCTACACCTTC. The V gene is TRBV5-4, the J gene TRBJ1-2; D is perhaps TRBD1 (6 bases). V was clipped by 1 base and J by 6 bases, with 13 bases between them. Germline V gene lookup returns CDR1 SGHNT and CDR2 YYREEE (reference sequence). There are 14 residues in the CDR3.

This chain uses TRBV7-6 with TRBJ1-2, with 7 nucleotides matching TRBD1. The V and J ends lost 5 bases and 4 bases, in that order; junction bases with no gene match: 16. This CDR3 is built from 17 residues. Germline V gene lookup returns CDR1 SGHVS and CDR2 FNYEAQ. This chain's CDR3 is CASSKSSIRGISYGYTF. The CDR3 DNA reads as TGTGCCAGCAGCAAAAGTAGTATCAGGGGGATTAGCTATGGCTACACCTTC.